These 21 T cell receptor beta chains originate from one sample sequenced in a study of radiotherapy plus CTLA-4 blockade in lung cancer. Assay used: immunoSEQ multiplex PCR; TCRdb lists only in-frame clones, some missing. The table includes 1,500 to 2,000 clones, roughly 90% detected once. Here the sequenced sample was tumor tissue, taken from a patient treated with radiotherapy plus ipilimumab. The source is a human donor with non-small cell lung cancer who had a complete response to radiotherapy plus ipilimumab.

V and J are TRBV9 and TRBJ2-2; maybe TRBD1 (6 bases). V lost 5 bases to trimming and J lost 3 bases, with 14 bases between them. From germline, CDR1 is SGDLS and CDR2 YYNGEE. The CDR3 is 15 residues long. This CDR3 reads CASRAGVGDTGELFF. The CDR3 coding sequence is TGTGCCAGCAGGGCAGGGGTCGGTGACACCGGGGAGCTGTTTTTT.

The chain combines TRBV5-4 with TRBJ1-3; a possible D gene is TRBD1 (5 bases). Looked up from germline, CDR1 is SGHNT and CDR2 is YYREEE (reference sequence). V was clipped by 4 bases and J by 0 bases, with 8 bases between them. The CDR3 runs 14 residues. CDR3 amino acids: CASSRQGSGNTIYF. The DNA for the CDR3 is TGTGCCAGCAGCCGTCAGGGCTCTGGAAACACCATATATTTT.

This clone showed up just once. The chain joins TRBV7-9 to TRBJ1-3; unclear D gene. The V gene's germline CDR1 is SEHNR and CDR2 FQNEAQ (reference sequence). The V end was cut by 1 base, the J end by 6 bases, with 7 bases between. This CDR3 contains 13 residues. Here the CDR3 reads CASSLGNENTIYF. The CDR3 nucleotides read TGTGCCAGCAGCTTAGGAAACGAAAACACCATATATTTT.

Notes on this clone: An end of the junction differs from the germline gene, which may be a read error. The chain uses TRBV7-9 and TRBJ1-5; maybe TRBD1 (5 bases). The CDR3 loop spans 15 amino acids. Germline V CDR1 and CDR2: SEHNR, FQNEAQ (reference sequence). The CDR3 here is CASSLDRAGRQLQHF. DNA for the CDR3: TGTGCCAGCAGCTTAGATCGGGCAGGGCGTCAGCTCCAGCATTTT. Together with reference TRBV7-9 and TRBJ1-5, the CDR3 gives the full variable domain: DTGVSQNPRHKITKRGQNVTFRCDPISEHNRLYWYRQTLGQGPEFLTYFQNEAQLEKSRLLSDRFSAERPKGSFSTLEIQRTEQGDSAMYLCASSLDRAGRQLQHFGDGTRLSIL.

This clone showed up just once. The chain links TRBV7-9 to TRBJ2-7, with TRBD1 as a possible D gene (5 bases). CDR1 and CDR2 from the germline V gene are SEHNR and FQNEAQ (reference sequence). V lost 8 bases to trimming and J lost 3 bases, with 11 bases between them. The CDR3 totals 12 residues. In nucleotides, the CDR3 is TGTGCCAGCCGAGGCACAGGCTACGAGCAGTACTTC. Its protein is CASRGTGYEQYF.

The chain couples TRBV9 to TRBJ1-1, with D perhaps matching TRBD1 (6 bases). The ends were cut back, 4 bases at V and 5 bases at J, with 15 bases in the middle. The CDR3 contains 14 residues. Germline V lookup: CDR1 SGDLS, CDR2 YYNGEE. The CDR3, as DNA: TGTGCCAGCAGCCCAGCTAGGGGGTGGACTGAAGCTTTCTTT. Translated: CASSPARGWTEAFF.

This clone was counted once. V usage is TRBV7-9 and J usage is TRBJ2-7; no clear D. The V end was cut by 5 bases, the J end by 0 bases, with 8 bases between. The V gene's germline CDR1 is SEHNR and CDR2 FQNEAQ (reference sequence). The CDR3 spans 13 residues. CDR3 residues: CASSLTISYEQYV. The CDR3 coding sequence is TGTGCCAGCAGCCTAACAATCTCCTACGAGCAGTACGTC.

This chain links TRBV7-2 with TRBJ2-1, with 10 bases fitting TRBD2. Germline V CDR1 and CDR2: SGHTA, FQGNSA. Trimming took 5 bases from V and 5 from J; bases not matched to a gene: 12. CDR3 length: 17 amino acids. DNA of the CDR3: TGTGCCAGCAGCGCCCCCACACTAGCGGGGCCTCACAATGAGCAGTTCTTC. It translates to CASSAPTLAGPHNEQFF. Together with reference TRBV7-2 and TRBJ2-1, the CDR3 gives the full variable domain: GAGVSQSPSNKVTEKGKDVELRCDPISGHTALYWYRQSLGQGLEFLIYFQGNSAPDKSGLPSDRFSAERTGGSVSTLTIQRTQQEDSAVYLCASSAPTLAGPHNEQFFGPGTRLTVL.

The V and J genes are TRBV6-1 and TRBJ1-1, with D unresolved. Germline V CDR1 and CDR2: MNHNS, SASEGT. The CDR3 extends over 13 amino acids. The V end was cut by 0 bases, the J end by 11 bases, with 13 bases between. Written as DNA, the CDR3 is TGTGCCAGCAGTGAAGCGCGGGCAGCGAAGGCTTTCTTT. This codes for CASSEARAAKAFF.

The chain employs TRBV11-3 and TRBJ2-4, with 11 bases lining up with TRBD2. Germline CDR1 and CDR2: SGHNT and YENEEA. The CDR3 length is 18 residues. The V and J ends lost 2 bases and 9 bases, in that order; junction bases with no gene match: 15. CDR3 sequence (DNA): TGTGCCAGCAGCTTATCCGGGTGGCTAGCGGGAGGCTATCCCATTCAGTACTTC. Encoded protein: CASSLSGWLAGGYPIQYF.

The V gene is TRBV5-1, the J gene TRBJ1-2; 7 positions match TRBD1. V was clipped by 5 bases and J by 6 bases; unmatched bases: 7. CDR3 length: 13 residues. Per the germline V gene, CDR1 is SGHRS and CDR2 is YFSETQ. CDR3 residues: CASSKGASNGYTF. The CDR3 nucleotides are TGCGCCAGCAGTAAGGGGGCGAGCAATGGCTACACCTTC.

The gene calls are TRBV10-3 and TRBJ1-6, with D unclear. CDR3 size: 13 residues. Germline lookup yields CDR1 ENHRY and CDR2 SYGVKD. The ends were cut back, 4 bases at V and 9 bases at J, with 10 bases in the middle. The DNA for the CDR3 is TGTGCCATCAGTGCGGGTCAGACTTCACCCCTCCACTTT. Translated: CAISAGQTSPLHF.

This clone was seen a handful of times. The J gene is TRBJ1-5, the V gene TRBV7-2; 7 nucleotides match TRBD1. J gave up 6 bases and V 5 bases, and 7 bases lay outside the gene matches. CDR1 is SGHTA, CDR2 FQGNSA, per germline. CDR3 size: 14 residues. The CDR3 DNA sequence: TGTGCCAGCAGCGACAGGGAGCGTCGTCAGCCCCAGCATTTT. The encoded protein is CASSDRERRQPQHF.

This sequence joins TRBV18 and TRBJ2-4, with D perhaps TRBD1 or TRBD2 (7 bases each). The CDR3 covers 15 residues. The germline V gene encodes CDR1 KGHSH and CDR2 LQKENI. V was pared by 2 bases and J by 9 bases, with 17 bases between. The CDR3 DNA follows: TGTGCCAGCTCACCATCCCTGACAGGGAGGGGCATTCAGTACTTC. Protein: CASSPSLTGRGIQYF.

The rearrangement links TRBV11-3 to TRBJ2-1, with D possibly TRBD1 on 6 matching bases. V lost 2 bases and J lost 4, with 15 bases in between. The CDR3 has 16 amino acids. Germline V gene lookup returns CDR1 SGHNT and CDR2 YENEEA. The DNA for the CDR3 is TGTGCCAGCAGCTTATTTGGGGGCGCGGAATACAATGAGCAGTTCTTC. It codes for CASSLFGGAEYNEQFF.

V and J are TRBV14 and TRBJ2-3, with 8 positions matching TRBD2. The germline CDR1 and CDR2 sequences are SGHDN and FVKESK. V was clipped by 3 bases and J by 2 bases; unmatched bases: 4. This CDR3 region has 15 residues. CDR3 sequence reads: CASSQLAGFTDTQYF. CDR3 DNA: TGTGCCAGCAGCCAGTTAGCGGGGTTCACAGATACGCAGTATTTT.

The rearrangement joins TRBV6-6 to TRBJ1-2, with TRBD1 as a possible D gene (5 bases). V dropped 6 bases and J dropped 11 bases, with 16 bases sitting between them. The CDR3 consists of 12 residues. CDR1 MNHNY and CDR2 SVGAGI come from the germline V gene (reference sequence). CDR3 DNA sequence: TGTGCCAGCAGCCCCGGGGACCTTAGGTACACCTTC. Translation gives CASSPGDLRYTF.

To note about this clone: One end of the junction varies from germline; a read error may be responsible. CDR3 region: CPSRYYERVTMNTEAFF. As DNA, the CDR3 is TGCCCCAGCCGATATTACGAAAGGGTCACTATGAACACTGAAGCTTTCTTT. V is TRBV27 and J is TRBJ1-1; no firm D call. The CDR3 spans 17 residues. Germline CDR1 reads MNHEY; CDR2 reads SMNVEV (reference sequence).

Regarding this clone: At one of its ends the junction is not consistent with the germline gene, which may arise from a read error. The chain links TRBV5-5 to TRBJ2-5; D call uncertain. The CDR3 is 14 amino acids. Germline V lookup: CDR1 SGHKS, CDR2 YYEKEE (reference sequence). The CDR3 DNA reads TGTGCCAGCAGCTTGGTGGATAACCAAGAGACTCAGTACTTC. Its protein product is CASSLVDNQETQYF. The whole variable domain, remainder taken from reference TRBV5-5 and TRBJ2-5, is DAGVTQSPTHLIKTRGQQVTLRCSPISGHKSVSWYQQVLGQGPQFIFQYYEKEERGRGNFPDRFSARQFPNYSSELNVNALLLGDSALYLCASSLVDNQETQYFGPGTRLLVL.

The genes are TRBV19 and TRBJ1-1, with TRBD1 matching 7 bases. Germline loops: CDR1 LNHDA, CDR2 SQIVND (reference sequence). Losses at the gene ends were 1 base for V and 0 bases for J; bases not matched to a gene: 5. This CDR3 contains 16 residues. The CDR3: CASSIGAGTVNTEAFF. DNA of the CDR3: TGTGCCAGTAGTATAGGGGCCGGGACAGTGAACACTGAAGCTTTCTTT.

The chain uses TRBV19 and TRBJ2-3, with 8 bases that match TRBD2. J gave up 4 bases and V 3 bases, and 0 bases lay outside the gene matches. This CDR3 comprises 13 residues. Germline V CDR1 and CDR2: LNHDA, SQIVND (reference sequence). CDR3 amino acids: CASSMGLADTQYF. DNA of the CDR3: TGTGCCAGTAGTATGGGACTAGCAGATACGCAGTATTTT. Based on the CDR3 plus reference TRBV19 and TRBJ2-3, the full variable domain is DGGITQSPKYLFRKEGQNVTLSCEQNLNHDAMYWYRQDPGQGLRLIYYSQIVNDFQKGDIAEGYSVSREKKESFPLTVTSAQKNPTAFYLCASSMGLADTQYFGPGTRLTVL.